These T cell receptor beta chains were read from a single sample in a study of blood T cell repertoires in COVID-19. TCRdb's table, derived via immunoSEQ multiplex PCR, lists solely in-frame clones and lacks some. The sample lists over 200,000 clones; approximately 91% were seen once. Sequencing input: peripheral blood. These receptors were obtained from a person aged 18 to 35 with COVID-19, enrolled during active disease. Both conserved end residues are part of each CDR3. A D gene is named only where the DNA matches it firmly. Clone size, where shown, is once, few, many, or a class for clones that have expanded.

D gene: TRBD2; clone size: -; V gene: TRBV27; J gene: TRBJ2-1; CDR3 DNA: TGTGCCAGCAGTCTTACCGGACTAGCGGCGACCCAAGGGCAGTTCTTC; CDR3 protein: CASSLTGLAATQGQFF
D gene: -; clone size: -; V gene: TRBV5-6; J gene: TRBJ1-5; CDR3 DNA: TGTGCCAGCAGCTTGGGAACAAATAGCAATCAGCCCCAGCATTTT; CDR3 protein: CASSLGTNSNQPQHF
D gene: -; clone size: -; V gene: TRBV3-1/TRBV3-2; J gene: TRBJ1-5; CDR3 DNA: TGTGCCAGCAGCCCTCAGGGCCCGTCGCCGTCTAGCAATCAGCCCCAGCATTTT; CDR3 protein: CASSPQGPSPSSNQPQHF
D gene: -; clone size: once; V gene: TRBV12-3/TRBV12-4; J gene: TRBJ2-7; CDR3 DNA: TGTGCCAGCAGTTCTAGCGACGAGCAGTACTTC; CDR3 protein: CASSSSDEQYF
D gene: -; clone size: -; V gene: TRBV13; J gene: TRBJ1-1; CDR3 DNA: TGTGCCAGCAGCTTAGTACAGGCCCCGGTCGAGCTGGGCGCTTTCTTT; CDR3 protein: CASSLVQAPVELGAFF
D gene: -; clone size: once; V gene: TRBV5-1; J gene: TRBJ2-1; CDR3 DNA: TGCGCCAGCAGCGTCATGAGCTCCTACAATGAGCAGTTCTTC; CDR3 protein: CASSVMSSYNEQFF
D gene: TRBD2; clone size: -; V gene: TRBV4-1; J gene: TRBJ2-1; CDR3 DNA: TGCGCCAGCAGCCAAGTACTCCTAGGGAGGGGTGAGCAGTTCTTC; CDR3 protein: CASSQVLLGRGEQFF
D gene: -; clone size: -; V gene: TRBV5-6; J gene: TRBJ1-2; CDR3 DNA: TGTGCCAGCAGCTTGGGACAGTCCCACTATGGCTACACCTTC; CDR3 protein: CASSLGQSHYGYTF
D gene: TRBD2; clone size: -; V gene: TRBV6-4; J gene: TRBJ2-3; CDR3 DNA: TGTGCCAGCAGTGAAACTAGCGGGACAGATACGCAGTATTTT; CDR3 protein: CASSETSGTDTQYF
D gene: -; clone size: -; V gene: TRBV2; J gene: TRBJ2-7; CDR3 DNA: TGTGCCAGCAGTAATCGGGGTCGCGAGCAGTACTTC; CDR3 protein: CASSNRGREQYF
D gene: -; clone size: -; V gene: TRBV6-2/TRBV6-3; J gene: TRBJ1-5; CDR3 DNA: TGTGCCAGCAGTTACGTAGATCAGCCCCAGCATTTT; CDR3 protein: CASSYVDQPQHF
D gene: TRBD1; clone size: -; V gene: TRBV20-1; J gene: TRBJ2-2; CDR3 DNA: TGCAGTGCTAGTGTACCGGGACAGGGGGCAGCCGGGGAGCTGTTTTTT; CDR3 protein: CSASVPGQGAAGELFF
D gene: -; clone size: -; V gene: TRBV4-3; J gene: TRBJ1-3; CDR3 DNA: TGCGCCAGCAGCTATACTACCGGAAACACCATATATTTT; CDR3 protein: CASSYTTGNTIYF
D gene: -; clone size: -; V gene: TRBV6-5; J gene: TRBJ1-2; CDR3 DNA: TGTGCCAGCAGCTCAGGCTCTTGGGGCTACACCTTC; CDR3 protein: CASSSGSWGYTF
D gene: -; clone size: once; V gene: TRBV7-7; J gene: TRBJ2-1; CDR3 DNA: TGTGCCAGCAGCCTCGACTCCGACAATGAGCAGTTCTTC; CDR3 protein: CASSLDSDNEQFF
D gene: TRBD2; clone size: -; V gene: TRBV4-2; J gene: TRBJ2-1; CDR3 DNA: TGTGCCAGCAGCCATACGCCCCCGTCCTTAGCGGGAGGGTACAATGAGCAGTTCTTC; CDR3 protein: CASSHTPPSLAGGYNEQFF
D gene: -; clone size: -; V gene: TRBV12-3/TRBV12-4; J gene: TRBJ2-7; CDR3 DNA: TGTGCCAGCAGTGGCGGGTATGACGAGCAGTACTTC; CDR3 protein: CASSGGYDEQYF
D gene: TRBD1; clone size: -; V gene: TRBV28; J gene: TRBJ1-5; CDR3 DNA: TGTGCCAGCAGTTTGCTGACAGGGATAGTCGATCAGCCCCAGCATTTT; CDR3 protein: CASSLLTGIVDQPQHF
D gene: -; clone size: -; V gene: TRBV20-1; J gene: TRBJ2-3; CDR3 DNA: TGCAGTGCTAGTCCCCTAGAGAAGGGCACAGATACGCAGTATTTT; CDR3 protein: CSASPLEKGTDTQYF
D gene: TRBD2; clone size: -; V gene: TRBV9; J gene: TRBJ2-5; CDR3 DNA: TGTGCCAGCAGCGTCGCCACTAGCGGTACTTTAGAGACCCAGTACTTC; CDR3 protein: CASSVATSGTLETQYF